The clone carrying this T cell receptor (beta chain) has more than one count but fewer than ten. Its antigen is still unknown. Germline loops: CDR1 MNHNS, CDR2 SASEGT. V shed 6 bases, J shed 3 bases, and the junction held 7 bases outside the gene matches. The CDR3 runs 14 residues. This specimen comes from a study of yellow fever vaccine responses in identical twins. Study-level points and caveats: Reported findings indicate that twins' vaccine T cell responses seemed partially convergent, partially personalized.

TCRdb re-called the RT-PCR reads with MiXCR, one entry per CDR3 protein. The repertoire holds approximately 32,000 distinct CDR3 sequences, with approximately 54% as singletons. The gene calls are TRBV6-1 and TRBJ1-2; 7 bases map to TRBD1. The TCR was taken from a woman aged 18 to 35 who received the yellow fever vaccine. The specimen was T cells from blood (PBMCs), unsorted or a sorted subset (not recorded which), collected before or after yellow fever vaccination (not recorded which). The DNA for the CDR3 is TGTGCCAGCAGCAGACAGGGCCCCTACTATGGCTACACCTTC. The encoded protein is CASSRQGPYYGYTF.